This is a list of T cell receptor beta chains from one sample in a study of shared clonotypes between healthy human individuals. The method was immunoSEQ multiplex PCR; TCRdb's version includes in-frame clones alone and lacks a portion of them. This sample has approximately 980,000 clones, with around three quarters found just once. The sample taken for sequencing was memory CD4+ T cells sorted from blood. The receptors come from a man aged 18 to 35 in good health. Both conserved end residues are part of each CDR3. D genes are given only for firm matches. Clone size is stated in some rows and not others, as once, few, many or a class when expanded.

D,size,V,J,length,CDR3,DNA
TRBD1,once,TRBV4-3,TRBJ2-1,17,CASSQASRGSSYNEQFF,TGCGCCAGCAGCCAAGCGAGCAGGGGGAGCTCCTACAATGAGCAGTTCTTC
TRBD2,-,TRBV29-1,TRBJ2-5,11,CSVGGGKTQYF,TGCAGCGTTGGGGGGGGGAAGACCCAGTACTTC
-,-,TRBV29-1,TRBJ2-1,12,CSARGGKNEQFF,TGCAGCGCCCGAGGCGGGAAAAATGAGCAGTTCTTC
TRBD1,-,TRBV19,TRBJ1-1,14,CASSMTGRNTEAFF,TGTGCCAGTAGTATGACAGGGAGGAACACTGAAGCTTTCTTT
TRBD2,-,TRBV28,TRBJ2-2,17,CASSFERGGRRAGELFF,TGTGCCAGCAGTTTCGAACGGGGGGGCCGAAGGGCCGGGGAGCTGTTTTTT
-,many,TRBV28,TRBJ2-2,13,CASRRGSTGELFF,TGTGCCAGCCGGCGGGGTTCCACCGGGGAGCTGTTTTTT
-,-,TRBV28,TRBJ1-2,14,CASSPQQGGYGYTF,TGTGCCAGCAGTCCACAACAAGGGGGCTATGGCTACACCTTC
-,few,TRBV30,TRBJ1-1,12,CAWGTENTEAFF,TGTGCCTGGGGAACAGAGAACACTGAAGCTTTCTTT
TRBD2,-,TRBV13,TRBJ2-7,19,CASSLGGGLAGPSSYEQYF,TGTGCCAGCAGCTTAGGGGGGGGACTAGCGGGGCCCTCCTCCTACGAGCAGTACTTC
-,-,TRBV6-5,TRBJ1-6,14,CASSREGYNSPLHF,TGTGCCAGCAGCCGCGAGGGCTATAATTCACCCCTCCACTTT
-,-,TRBV2,TRBJ1-5,16,CASSALGWDSNQPQHF,TGTGCCAGCAGTGCCCTAGGGTGGGATAGCAATCAGCCCCAGCATTTT
-,-,TRBV28,TRBJ2-6,15,CASSFGGSGANVLTF,TGTGCCAGCAGTTTTGGGGGGTCTGGGGCCAACGTCCTGACTTTC
-,-,TRBV6-1,TRBJ1-1,15,CASYRMGGADTEAFF,TGTGCCAGCTACCGGATGGGAGGGGCGGACACTGAAGCTTTCTTT
-,-,TRBV29-1,TRBJ2-5,13,CSVEFGAGETQYF,TGCAGCGTTGAATTTGGGGCGGGAGAGACCCAGTACTTC
-,-,TRBV7-2,TRBJ1-5,17,CASSFKRGKYSNQPQHF,TGTGCCAGCAGCTTTAAAAGGGGGAAATATAGCAATCAGCCCCAGCATTTT
TRBD2,few,TRBV19,TRBJ2-2,15,CASSMGLGQTGELFF,TGTGCCAGTAGTATGGGACTAGGGCAGACCGGGGAGCTGTTTTTT
TRBD1,once,TRBV7-2,TRBJ1-2,14,CASSSRTGEDGYTF,TGTGCCAGCAGCTCCCGGACAGGGGAGGATGGCTACACCTTC
-,-,TRBV18,TRBJ2-7,13,CASSAGAAYEQYF,TGTGCCAGCTCCGCCGGGGCCGCTTACGAGCAGTACTTC
-,-,TRBV29-1,TRBJ1-2,12,CSVFVGGSGYTF,TGCAGCGTCTTTGTTGGTGGATCTGGCTACACCTTC
-,-,TRBV29-1,TRBJ1-1,12,CSVTSGTTEAFF,TGCAGCGTTACTTCCGGGACCACTGAAGCTTTCTTT
TRBD2,-,TRBV2,TRBJ2-3,17,CASSRGASGGLTDTQYF,TGTGCCAGCAGTCGGGGGGCTAGCGGGGGCTTGACAGATACGCAGTATTTT
-,-,TRBV6-6,TRBJ2-7,15,CASRTTGTGSYEQYF,TGTGCCAGCAGAACGACCGGGACGGGCTCCTACGAGCAGTACTTC
-,many,TRBV6-4,TRBJ1-1,14,CASSDSDRNTEAFF,TGTGCCAGCAGTGACTCGGACAGGAACACTGAAGCTTTCTTT